This paragraph reports one TCR beta chain. What it binds is not known. This entry is derived from a study of cytomegalovirus exposure and HLA in healthy donors. Study-level results: Cytomegalovirus status was reportedly diagnosed by the classifier with high specificity and sensitivity. TCR clusters originating in the first cohort tended to co-occur in the 100 to 150 validation repertoires, according to a later analysis.

The donors were members of the approximately 130-subject validation cohort (separate from the approximately 670-subject first cohort). Assay used: immunoSEQ multiplex PCR; TCRdb lists only in-frame clones, some missing. This table has more than 130,000 clones, 85% to 90% appearing once. This CDR3 has 16 amino acids. V gave up 2 bases and J gave up 3 bases, with 16 bases separating them. Germline CDR1 is LGHNA and CDR2 is YNFKEQ. The sample taken for sequencing was PBMCs. The sequence derives from a woman aged 18-29 years in good health and CMV-seropositive. This rearrangement joins TRBV4-2 to TRBJ1-1, with D tentatively TRBD1 (5 bases). CDR3 region: CASSQRGPRGDTEAFF. The CDR3 nucleotides are TGTGCCAGCAGCCAAAGGGGACCTCGGGGGGACACTGAAGCTTTCTTT.